This T cell receptor beta chain was sequenced during a study of OX40 agonist ivuxolimab in advanced cancers. As for the study in general: Ivuxolimab, an agonistic anti-OX40 (CD134) antibody, was given to patients. Broader study findings: The expanded peripheral T cells' antigen specificity was not determined.

This CDR3 has 15 amino acids. In germline, CDR1 is SEHNR, CDR2 FQNEAQ (reference sequence). Losses at the gene ends were 7 bases for V and 5 bases for J; bases not matched to a gene: 10. TCRdb's copy holds only in-frame clones and misses some; the assay was immunoSEQ multiplex PCR. This table has over 10,000 clones, 84% appearing once. As for this clone: Its cognate antigen is unknown.

The sequencing used CD4+ or CD8+ T cells sorted from blood, collected in a trial of the OX40 agonist ivuxolimab. The J gene is TRBJ2-2, the V gene TRBV7-9, with 7 bases that match TRBD2. The clonotype was recovered from an adult with an advanced solid tumor such as melanoma, head and neck, liver or kidney cancer. CDR3 coding DNA: TGTGCCAGCAAGGTTGAGGCGGGACTAACCGGGGAGCTGTTTTTT. Protein: CASKVEAGLTGELFF.